This record concerns one TCR beta chain sequence. Antigen unknown. The data were taken from a study of graft-versus-host responses after intestinal transplantation. V was trimmed by 5 bases and J by 7 bases, leaving 15 bases between them. The length of the CDR3 is 15 residues. Germline values: CDR1 LNHDA, CDR2 SQIVND (reference sequence). The method was immunoSEQ multiplex PCR; TCRdb's version includes in-frame clones alone and lacks a portion of them. The profile shows 85,000 to 90,000 clones, around 90% of them singletons. This chain links TRBV19 with TRBJ1-6; D remains ambiguous. The receptor was derived from a human donor who received an intestinal transplant. Sequences were derived from unstimulated CD4+ T cells sorted from spleen or lymph node cells, sampled before intestinal transplant. Here the CDR3 reads CASSVLQMRNSPLHF. The CDR3 nucleotides read TGTGCCAGTAGTGTTCTACAGATGCGGAATTCACCCCTCCACTTT. The whole variable domain, remainder taken from reference TRBV19 and TRBJ1-6, is DGGITQSPKYLFRKEGQNVTLSCEQNLNHDAMYWYRQDPGQGLRLIYYSQIVNDFQKGDIAEGYSVSREKKESFPLTVTSAQKNPTAFYLCASSVLQMRNSPLHFGNGTRLTVT.